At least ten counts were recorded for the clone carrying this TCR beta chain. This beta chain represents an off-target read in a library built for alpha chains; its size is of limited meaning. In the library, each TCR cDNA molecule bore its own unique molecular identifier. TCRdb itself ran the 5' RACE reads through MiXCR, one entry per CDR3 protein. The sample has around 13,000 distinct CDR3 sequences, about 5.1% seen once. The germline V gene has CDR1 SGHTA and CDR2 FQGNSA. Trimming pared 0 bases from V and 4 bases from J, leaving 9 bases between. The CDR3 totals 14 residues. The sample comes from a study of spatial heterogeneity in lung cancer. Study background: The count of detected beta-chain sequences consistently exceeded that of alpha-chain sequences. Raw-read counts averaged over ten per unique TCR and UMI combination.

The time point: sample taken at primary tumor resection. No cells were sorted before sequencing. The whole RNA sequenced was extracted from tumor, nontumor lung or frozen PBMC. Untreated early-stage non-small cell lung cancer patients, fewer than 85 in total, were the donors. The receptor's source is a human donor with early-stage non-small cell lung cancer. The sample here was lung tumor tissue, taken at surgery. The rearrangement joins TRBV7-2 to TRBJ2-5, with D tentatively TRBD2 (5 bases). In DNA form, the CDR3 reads TGTGCCAGCAGCTTAGCGGGAGAGGTAGAGACCCAGTACTTC. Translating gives CASSLAGEVETQYF. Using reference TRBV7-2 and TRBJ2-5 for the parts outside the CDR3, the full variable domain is GAGVSQSPSNKVTEKGKDVELRCDPISGHTALYWYRQSLGQGLEFLIYFQGNSAPDKSGLPSDRFSAERTGGSVSTLTIQRTQQEDSAVYLCASSLAGEVETQYFGPGTRLLVL.